The clone carrying this T cell receptor (beta chain) was observed once. Germline V lookup: CDR1 SGHRS, CDR2 YFSETQ. Trimming removed 4 bases from V and 4 bases from J; junction bases left unmatched: 10. The CDR3 loop spans 16 amino acids. This entry is derived from a study of blood T cell repertoires in COVID-19. Study at large: PBMCs, B-cell-depleted T cells, or T cells provided the cDNA or gDNA that made up the material.

Method: immunoSEQ multiplex PCR; TCRdb's copy keeps in-frame clones and lacks some. The sample consists of approximately 300,000 clones, around nine tenths of them appearing once. Sample: peripheral blood. The clonotype originates from a man aged 25-40 years with acute or convalescent COVID-19. The chain is built from TRBV5-1 and TRBJ2-2; 7 positions match TRBD1. In DNA, the CDR3 is TGCGCCAGCAGCACACGACAGGGAGAACCCACCGGGGAGCTGTTTTTT. Residues: CASSTRQGEPTGELFF.